This entry lists 13 T cell receptor beta chains sequenced from one sample in a study of radiation and T cells in renal cell carcinoma. Time point specified: blood 4 weeks post-SBRT, at nephrectomy. Treatment denoted: 15 Gy SBRT to primary tumor, nephrectomy 4 weeks later. Clones were read by immunoSEQ multiplex PCR, and TCRdb kept only the in-frame ones, dropping some. The sample comprises around 180,000 clones, about nine tenths of which are singletons, and about 11% rests with the top ten. Here the sequenced sample was blood, taken from a patient whose treatment included radiotherapy and nephrectomy. These receptors all stem from a woman aged 50 to 60 with renal cell carcinoma.

This chain links TRBV7-9 with TRBJ2-1, with 8 bases that match TRBD2. The length of the CDR3 is 15 residues. The V segment lost 5 bases and the J segment 6 bases; nucleotides outside the gene matches: 9. CDR1 is SEHNR and CDR2 is FQNEAQ in the germline V gene (reference sequence). CDR3 DNA: TGTGCCAGCAGCACGGGACTAGTAGTTTCCAATGAGCAGTTCTTC. Translation gives CASSTGLVVSNEQFF.

The chain joins TRBV9 to TRBJ1-3; 9 positions match TRBD1. The CDR3 runs to 15 residues. V was pared by 3 bases and J by 2 bases, with 3 bases of the junction left unmatched. Per germline, CDR1 SGDLS and CDR2 YYNGEE. The CDR3 loop is CASSGGQGTGNTIYF. CDR3 nucleotides: TGTGCCAGCAGCGGAGGACAGGGGACTGGAAACACCATATATTTT.

In DNA, the CDR3 is TGTGCCAGCAGTGAAGGACCGATTAACACTGAAGCTTTCTTT. The encoded protein is CASSEGPINTEAFF. The chain uses TRBV6-1 and TRBJ1-1; D unresolved. Germline lookup yields CDR1 MNHNS and CDR2 SASEGT. V dropped 1 base and J dropped 2 bases, with 8 bases sitting between them. This CDR3 spans 14 amino acids.

V gene TRBV19 combines with J gene TRBJ1-1; 7 bases are a match to TRBD1. The CDR3 contains 14 residues. J was trimmed by 1 base and V by 7 bases; bases with no gene match: 6. The germline V gene has CDR1 LNHDA and CDR2 SQIVND (reference sequence). The CDR3 coding sequence is TGTGCCAGTACCGTAACAGGGGCGAACACTGAAGCTTTCTTT. Its protein product is CASTVTGANTEAFF.

The chain carries TRBV4-1 and TRBJ1-2, with a weak D call TRBD1 (5 bases). V was shortened by 4 bases and J by 7 bases, with 19 bases between the two germline ends. The CDR3 contains 15 residues. The germline CDR1 and CDR2 sequences are MGHRA and YSYEKL. This chain's CDR3 is CASSLPYARAGGYTF. CDR3 nucleotides: TGCGCCAGCAGCCTTCCTTACGCCAGGGCAGGTGGCTACACCTTC.

The J gene is TRBJ2-7, the V gene TRBV14; the match to TRBD2 covers 9 bases. The CDR3 extends over 16 amino acids. Germline lookup yields CDR1 SGHDN and CDR2 FVKESK. V trimming: 4 bases; J trimming: 3 bases; junction bases outside the gene matches: 10. CDR3 loop: CASSPPGLAGLYEQYF. The CDR3, as DNA: TGTGCCAGCAGCCCACCCGGGCTAGCGGGGCTCTACGAGCAGTACTTC.

The J gene is TRBJ1-2, the V gene TRBV4-3; D call uncertain. Germline V CDR1 and CDR2: LGHNA, YSLEER. V lost 3 bases, J lost 2 bases, and 10 bases lay in between. This CDR3 contains 14 residues. CDR3 nucleotides: TGCGCCAGCAGCCAGCTAGGGAGAAACTATGGCTACACCTTC. It codes for CASSQLGRNYGYTF.

V usage is TRBV5-1 and J usage is TRBJ2-7; TRBD2 aligns across 10 bases. The germline gives CDR1 SGHRS, CDR2 YFSETQ. The CDR3 contains 15 residues. Germline trimming cut 4 bases from V and 5 bases from J; bases unmatched to any gene: 9. The DNA for the CDR3 is TGCGCCAGCAGCGGGGGACTAGCGAAGGGGCACGAGCAGTACTTC. It yields the protein CASSGGLAKGHEQYF.

The genes are TRBV6-6 and TRBJ1-6, with D tentatively TRBD1 (5 bases). Trimming left V 0 bases short and J 10 bases short, with 13 bases between. CDR1 MNHNY and CDR2 SVGAGI come from the germline V gene (reference sequence). The CDR3 loop spans 15 amino acids. CDR3 sequence (DNA): TGTGCCAGCAGTTACTCCCAGGGTCTGGTCTCACCCCTCCACTTT. It codes for CASSYSQGLVSPLHF.

This chain connects TRBV15 to TRBJ2-5; perhaps TRBD2 as D (6 bases). The CDR3 runs to 14 residues. Germline CDR1 reads LNHNV; CDR2 reads YYDKDF (reference sequence). V lost 5 bases and J 2 bases, leaving 12 bases between the germline ends. The CDR3 reads CATSGGGEQETQYF. CDR3 nucleotides: TGTGCCACCAGCGGCGGCGGGGAACAAGAGACCCAGTACTTC.

This clone showed up just once. Because the CDR3's place on the DNA is in doubt, the DNA is left out and the CDR3 is given as listed by TCRdb. V usage is TRBV6-5 and J usage is TRBJ2-3; no check of the table's D call, TRBD1, against the DNA was made. From germline, CDR1 is MNHEY and CDR2 SVGAGI. Both ends counted, the CDR3 spans 16 residues. CDR3 region: CASSSSSTGGRDTQYF.

The chain joins TRBV13 to TRBJ1-1; D remains ambiguous. From germline, CDR1 is PRHDT and CDR2 FYEKMQ (reference sequence). Trimming removed 3 bases from V and 5 bases from J, with 13 bases in between. CDR3 length: 14 amino acids. CDR3 DNA: TGTGCCAGCAGCTTGGAAAGGGTTTCTACTGAAGCTTTCTTT. This gives the protein CASSLERVSTEAFF.

The rearrangement joins TRBV29-1 to TRBJ2-7; D is perhaps TRBD1 or TRBD2 (5 bases each). This CDR3 contains 13 residues. The V gene lost 0 bases and the J gene lost 9 bases, with 15 bases spanning the gap. Germline-derived CDR1 and CDR2 are SQVTM and ANQGSEA. Here the CDR3 reads CSVEDQWGRGQYF. In nucleotides, the CDR3 is TGCAGCGTTGAAGATCAATGGGGACGAGGGCAGTACTTC.